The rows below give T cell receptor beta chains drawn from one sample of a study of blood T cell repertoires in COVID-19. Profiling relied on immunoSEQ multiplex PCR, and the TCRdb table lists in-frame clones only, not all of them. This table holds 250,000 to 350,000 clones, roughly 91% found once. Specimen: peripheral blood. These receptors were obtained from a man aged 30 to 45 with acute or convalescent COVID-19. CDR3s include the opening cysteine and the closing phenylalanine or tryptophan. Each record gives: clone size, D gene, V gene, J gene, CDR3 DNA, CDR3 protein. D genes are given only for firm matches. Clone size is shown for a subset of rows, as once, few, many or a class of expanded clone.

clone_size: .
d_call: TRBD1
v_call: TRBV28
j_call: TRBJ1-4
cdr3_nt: TGTGCCAGCAGCCTCGACAGGGTTGGTGAAAAACTGTTTTTT
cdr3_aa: CASSLDRVGEKLFF

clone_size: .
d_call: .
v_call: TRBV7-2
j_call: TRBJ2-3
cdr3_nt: TGTGCCAGCAGCTTAGTAGGCGGGGTGAGCTCAGATACGCAGTATTTT
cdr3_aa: CASSLVGGVSSDTQYF

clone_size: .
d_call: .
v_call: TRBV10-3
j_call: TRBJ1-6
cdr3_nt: TGTGCCATCAGAACCGGGACACTTAATTCACCCCTCCACTTT
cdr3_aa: CAIRTGTLNSPLHF

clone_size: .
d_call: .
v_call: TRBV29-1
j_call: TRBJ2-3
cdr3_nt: TGCAGCGTGGTTCCCTTCAGAGGCGCAGATACGCAGTATTTT
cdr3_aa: CSVVPFRGADTQYF

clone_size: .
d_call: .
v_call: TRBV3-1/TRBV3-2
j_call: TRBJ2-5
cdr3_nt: TGTGCCAGCAGCCAAGGAAACCGACAGCAAGAGACCCAGTACTTC
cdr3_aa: CASSQGNRQQETQYF

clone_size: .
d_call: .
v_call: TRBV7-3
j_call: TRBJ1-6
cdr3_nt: TGTGCCAGCAGCTCGCAGGGGTATAATTCACCCCTCCACTTT
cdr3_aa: CASSSQGYNSPLHF

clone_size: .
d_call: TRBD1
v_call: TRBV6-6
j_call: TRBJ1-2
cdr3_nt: TGTGCCAGCAGACACTGGGTAGGGGGCAATGGCTACACCTTC
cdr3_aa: CASRHWVGGNGYTF

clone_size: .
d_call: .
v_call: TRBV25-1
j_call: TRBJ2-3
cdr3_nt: TGTGCCAGCAGCGAAGGCAGGGGGGCTGGAGATACGCAGTATTTT
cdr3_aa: CASSEGRGAGDTQYF

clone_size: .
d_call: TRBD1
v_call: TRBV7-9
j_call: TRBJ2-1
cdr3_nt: TGTGCCAGCAGCTCAAAATCGGACAGGGGGCTACTTAATGAGCAGTTCTTC
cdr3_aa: CASSSKSDRGLLNEQFF

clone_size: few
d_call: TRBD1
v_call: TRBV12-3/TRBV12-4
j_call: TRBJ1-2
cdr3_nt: TGTGCCAGCAGCCGAACAGGGGCGGCTGGCTACACCTTC
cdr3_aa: CASSRTGAAGYTF

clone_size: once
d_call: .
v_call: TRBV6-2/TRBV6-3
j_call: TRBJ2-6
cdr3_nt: TGTGCCAGCAGTTTCTCGGCCCGCTCTGGGGCCAACGTCCTGACTTTC
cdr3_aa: CASSFSARSGANVLTF

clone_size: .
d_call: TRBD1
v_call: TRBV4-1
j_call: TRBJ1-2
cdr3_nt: TGCGCCAGCAGCCAGCCTACAGGGGTCTATGGCTACACCTTC
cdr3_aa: CASSQPTGVYGYTF

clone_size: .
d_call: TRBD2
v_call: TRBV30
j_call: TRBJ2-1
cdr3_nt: TGTGCCTGGAGTGGACTAGCGCTTTACAATGAGCAGTTCTTC
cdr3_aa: CAWSGLALYNEQFF

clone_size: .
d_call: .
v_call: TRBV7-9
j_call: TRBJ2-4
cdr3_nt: TGTGCCAGCAGCTCCCGCGGGACAGTTCGGGAAGACATTCAGTACTTC
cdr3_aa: CASSSRGTVREDIQYF

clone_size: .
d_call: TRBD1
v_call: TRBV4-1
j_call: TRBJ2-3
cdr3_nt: TGCGCCAGCAGCCAAGATCCTCCGGGACAGACTCGTGATACGCAGTATTTT
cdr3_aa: CASSQDPPGQTRDTQYF

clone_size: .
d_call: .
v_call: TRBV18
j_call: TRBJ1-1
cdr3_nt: TGTGCCAGCTCACCGATTCAGGGTATGGACACTGAAGCTTTCTTT
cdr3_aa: CASSPIQGMDTEAFF

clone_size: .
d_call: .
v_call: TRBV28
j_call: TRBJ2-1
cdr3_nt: TGTGCCCTATTTCCGTACGGGTCCTACAATGAGCAGTTCTTC
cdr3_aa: CALFPYGSYNEQFF

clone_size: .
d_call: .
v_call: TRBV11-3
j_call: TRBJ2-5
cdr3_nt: TGTGCCAGCAGCTTAGGGAGGGGAGAGACCCAGTACTTC
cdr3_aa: CASSLGRGETQYF

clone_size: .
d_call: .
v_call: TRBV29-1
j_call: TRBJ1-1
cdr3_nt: TGCAGCGTTTTACACAACACTGAAGCTTTCTTT
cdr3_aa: CSVLHNTEAFF

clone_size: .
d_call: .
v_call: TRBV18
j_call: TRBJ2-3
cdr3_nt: TGTGCCAGCTCACCAGCGGGGGCTAGCACAGATACGCAGTATTTT
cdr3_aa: CASSPAGASTDTQYF

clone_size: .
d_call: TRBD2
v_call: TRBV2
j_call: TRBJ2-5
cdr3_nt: TGTGCCAGCATCCGGGGACTAGCTGCTACAGAGACCCAGTACTTC
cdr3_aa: CASIRGLAATETQYF

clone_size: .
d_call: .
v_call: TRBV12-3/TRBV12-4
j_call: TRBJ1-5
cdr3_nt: TGTGCCAGCAGCATGGACAGTATACAGCCCCAGCATTTT
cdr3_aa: CASSMDSIQPQHF

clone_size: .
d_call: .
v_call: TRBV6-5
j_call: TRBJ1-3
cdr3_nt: TGTGCCACGGGGTTTGGAAACACCATATATTTT
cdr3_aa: CATGFGNTIYF

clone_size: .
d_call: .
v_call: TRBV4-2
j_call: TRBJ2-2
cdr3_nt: TGTGCCAGCAGCCAAGTTGTAAGAGACACCGGGGAGCTGTTTTTT
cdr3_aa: CASSQVVRDTGELFF

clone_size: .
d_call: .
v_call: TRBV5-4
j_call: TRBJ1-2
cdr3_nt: TGTGCCAGCAGCTGGGAGTCGAGGGTCGGCTATGGCTACACCTTC
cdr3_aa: CASSWESRVGYGYTF

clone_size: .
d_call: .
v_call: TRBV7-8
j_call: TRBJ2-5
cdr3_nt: TGTGCCAGCAGCTTACCCCGACACGCCAACTGGGAGACCCAGTACTTC
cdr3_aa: CASSLPRHANWETQYF

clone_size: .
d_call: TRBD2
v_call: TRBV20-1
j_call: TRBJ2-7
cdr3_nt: TGCAGTGCTAGTGGTCTAGCGGGGGCCGAGCAGTACTTC
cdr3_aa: CSASGLAGAEQYF

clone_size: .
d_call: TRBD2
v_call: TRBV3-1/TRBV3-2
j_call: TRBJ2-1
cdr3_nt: TGTGCCAGCAGCCAAGAGGGACTAGCGGGGGGCCGAGTAAATGAGCAGTTCTTC
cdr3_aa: CASSQEGLAGGRVNEQFF

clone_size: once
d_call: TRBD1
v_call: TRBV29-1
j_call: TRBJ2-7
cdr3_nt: TGCAGCGTTATCGAGGACAGGCCCTACTACGAGCAGTACTTC
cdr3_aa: CSVIEDRPYYEQYF

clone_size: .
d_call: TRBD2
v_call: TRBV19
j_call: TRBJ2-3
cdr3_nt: TGTGCCAGTTCGGGGGGGAGCACAGATACGCAGTATTTT
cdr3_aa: CASSGGSTDTQYF

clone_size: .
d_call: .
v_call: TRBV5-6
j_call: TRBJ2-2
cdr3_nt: TGTGCCAGCAGCTTGGCCATCAGGGATTACCCCGGCGGGGAGCTGTTTTTT
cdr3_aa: CASSLAIRDYPGGELFF

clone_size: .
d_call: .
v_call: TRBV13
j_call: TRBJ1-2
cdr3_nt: TGTGCCGGGGAGGGAGATGGCTACACCTTC
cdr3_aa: CAGEGDGYTF

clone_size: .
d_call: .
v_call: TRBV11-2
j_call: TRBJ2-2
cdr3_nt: TGTGCCAGCAGCCCTATGACACTGAACACCGGGGAGCTGTTTTTT
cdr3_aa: CASSPMTLNTGELFF